This T cell receptor (beta chain) was observed in a study of OX40 agonist ivuxolimab in advanced cancers. Background on the study: An agonistic anti-OX40 (CD134) antibody, ivuxolimab, was used to treat the patients. Study results and limitations: Dosing at 0.1 to 3.0 mg/kg was accompanied by clonal expansion of CD4+ and CD8+ blood T cells by week 6. The authors did not determine the antigen specificity of the expanded peripheral T cells.

Trimming removed 3 bases at V and 0 bases at J, with 15 bases between. Germline V CDR1 and CDR2: MNHNS, SASEGT. There are 16 residues in the CDR3. With respect to this clone: Its antigen is undetermined.

Only in-frame clones appear in the TCRdb table, and some are missing; sequencing was by immunoSEQ multiplex PCR. Among about 83,000 clones, around 92% were seen once, and the ten largest hold about 8.6%. Peripheral blood came from all dose cohorts at three timepoints. The material was CD4+ or CD8+ T cells sorted from blood, obtained in a trial of the OX40 agonist ivuxolimab. The TCR was taken from an adult with an advanced solid tumor such as melanoma, head and neck, liver or kidney cancer. V is TRBV6-1 and J is TRBJ2-7, with D tentatively TRBD1 or TRBD2 (5 bases each). The chain's CDR3 is CASSEFPAGSSYEQYF. DNA of the CDR3: TGTGCCAGCAGTGAGTTTCCGGCAGGGAGCTCCTACGAGCAGTACTTC.